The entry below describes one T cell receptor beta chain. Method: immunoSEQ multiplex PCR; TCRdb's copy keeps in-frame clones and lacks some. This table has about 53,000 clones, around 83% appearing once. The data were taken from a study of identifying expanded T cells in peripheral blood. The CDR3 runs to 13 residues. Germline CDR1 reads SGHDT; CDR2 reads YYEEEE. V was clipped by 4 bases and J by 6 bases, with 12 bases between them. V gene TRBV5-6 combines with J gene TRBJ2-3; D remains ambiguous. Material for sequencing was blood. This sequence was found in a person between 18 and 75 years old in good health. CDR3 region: CASSPGTRDTQYF. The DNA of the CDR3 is TGTGCCAGCAGCCCCGGAACGAGGGATACGCAGTATTTT. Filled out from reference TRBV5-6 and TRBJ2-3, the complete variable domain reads DAGVTQSPTHLIKTRGQQVTLRCSPKSGHDTVSWYQQALGQGPQFIFQYYEEEERQRGNFPDRFSGHQFPNYSSELNVNALLLGDSALYLCASSPGTRDTQYFGPGTRLTVL.